The 19 T cell receptor beta chains below were found in one sample sequenced in a study of T cells in Graves' hyperthyroidism and ophthalmopathy (dated by TCRdb to the late 2010s). Libraries were made using multiplex PCR. This sample was sequenced with an Illumina HiSeq 2000. TCR beta CDR3 regions were amplified from RNA transcripts. A first-round RT-PCR of the TCR CDR3 used the HTBI primer set with the Qiagen OneStep RT-PCR kit. TCRdb redid the processing of the public reads, applying fastp at Q25 and MiXCR, and retained in-frame beta chains. Entries are consolidated by CDR3 protein sequence, retaining the most common genes and DNA. The sample table shows about 580,000 distinct CDR3 sequences, and just over 45% are seen once. Jointly, the top ten make up roughly 8.2% of the sample. Input material: peripheral blood or thyroid tissue (not recorded which). Receptor source: a young woman with Graves' hyperthyroidism.

This chain connects TRBV2 to TRBJ2-3; TRBD1 is a possible D gene (6 bases). The CDR3 has 14 residues. Germline V CDR1 and CDR2: SNHLY, FYNNEI. Trimming took 5 bases from V and 4 from J, leaving 13 bases between them. The CDR3 is CASSTNRESDTQYF. The DNA of the CDR3 is TGTGCCAGCAGTACAAACAGGGAATCAGATACGCAGTATTTT.

This chain uses TRBV7-9 with TRBJ2-2, with 9 bases aligning to TRBD2. Germline trimming cut 6 bases from V and 0 bases from J; bases unmatched to any gene: 11. This CDR3 spans 18 amino acids. In germline, CDR1 is SEHNR, CDR2 FQNEAQ (reference sequence). CDR3: CASRGPGLAAANTGELFF. DNA for the CDR3: TGTGCCAGCAGGGGACCGGGACTAGCAGCTGCGAACACCGGGGAGCTGTTTTTT.

This clonotype was seen many times. The genes are TRBV20-1 and TRBJ2-2; 8 nucleotides agree with TRBD1. The ends lost 5 bases at V and 4 bases at J; junction bases unmatched: 3. CDR1 is DFQATT, CDR2 SNEGSKA, per germline (reference sequence). CDR3 length: 13 residues. CDR3 in DNA: TGCAGTGCTGGACAGGGCGGCACCGGGGAGCTGTTTTTT. Translated, it gives CSAGQGGTGELFF.

There are a few counts of this clonotype. The chain carries TRBV5-1 and TRBJ2-7, with TRBD1 identical over 11 bases. Trimming took 3 bases from V and 7 from J; bases not matched to a gene: 9. Germline CDR1 SGHRS, CDR2 YFSETQ. This CDR3 comprises 15 residues. CDR3 DNA sequence: TGCGCCAGCAGCTGGACCGGGACAGGGGGATCGGAGCAGTACTTC. The encoded protein is CASSWTGTGGSEQYF. Together with reference TRBV5-1 and TRBJ2-7, the CDR3 gives the full variable domain: KAGVTQTPRYLIKTRGQQVTLSCSPISGHRSVSWYQQTPGQGLQFLFEYFSETQRNKGNFPGRFSGRQFSNSRSEMNVSTLELGDSALYLCASSWTGTGGSEQYFGPGTRLTVT.

The rearrangement uses TRBV24-1 and TRBJ2-2, with 9 positions matching TRBD2. CDR1 KGHDR and CDR2 SFDVKD come from the germline V gene. Trimming took 3 bases from V and 7 from J; bases not matched to a gene: 8. The CDR3 runs 16 residues. In DNA form, the CDR3 reads TGTGCCACCAGTGATACGCGGGAGGGTTTGAGCGGGGAGCTGTTTTTT. Amino acids: CATSDTREGLSGELFF.

The chain employs TRBV20-1 and TRBJ1-1; tentative D call: TRBD1 (6 bases). Germline V gene sequence: CDR1 DFQATT, CDR2 SNEGSKA (reference sequence). The CDR3 has 13 residues. V lost 4 bases and J lost 0, with 9 bases in between. CDR3 region: CSAKTGLNTEAFF. CDR3 coding DNA: TGCAGTGCTAAAACAGGGCTGAACACTGAAGCTTTCTTT.

This clonotype was detected many times. The V call is TRBV4-1, the J call TRBJ1-1; no clear D gene. This CDR3 region has 13 residues. V was clipped by 1 base and J by 1 base, with 4 bases between them. Germline V gene lookup returns CDR1 MGHRA and CDR2 YSYEKL. In DNA form, the CDR3 reads TGCGCCAGCAGCCAAGGGGCGAACACTGAAGCTTTCTTT. Translating gives CASSQGANTEAFF.

This clonotype appeared many times. This chain uses TRBV10-1 with TRBJ2-2; D may be TRBD2 (6 bases). V lost 4 bases to trimming and J lost 2 bases, with 8 bases between them. The V gene's germline CDR1 is WNHNN and CDR2 SYGVQD (reference sequence). This CDR3 region has 14 residues. The CDR3 DNA reads TGCGCCAGCAGTGGGGACTTAAACACCGGGGAGCTGTTTTTT. Its protein is CASSGDLNTGELFF.

This clonotype appeared many times. This chain connects TRBV2 to TRBJ1-4; 9 nucleotides match TRBD1. CDR1 is SNHLY and CDR2 is FYNNEI in the germline V gene. The V and J ends lost 0 bases and 6 bases, in that order; junction bases with no gene match: 5. The CDR3 consists of 16 residues. CDR3 residues: CASSEAPRTGDEKLFF. The DNA for the CDR3 is TGTGCCAGCAGTGAAGCACCCAGGACAGGGGATGAAAAACTGTTTTTT.

The rearrangement links TRBV5-4 to TRBJ2-3; perhaps TRBD2 as D (5 bases). The germline V gene has CDR1 SGHNT and CDR2 YYREEE (reference sequence). Trimming pared 3 bases from V and 7 bases from J, leaving 9 bases between. The length of the CDR3 is 12 residues. In DNA, the CDR3 is TGTGCCAGCAGCTCGGACGGGAATACGCAGTATTTT. This translates into CASSSDGNTQYF.

About this clonotype itself: Since no conserved phenylalanine or tryptophan closes the CDR3, a read error is the likely cause. It is unclear where the CDR3 begins or ends on the DNA, so no DNA is shown, and the CDR3 is as TCRdb lists it. The V and J genes are TRBV29-1 and TRBJ2-2; TRBD1 is the table's D call, not checked against the DNA. The V gene's germline CDR1 is SQVTM and CDR2 ANQGSEA. The CDR3 region is 9 residues in length, termini included. The CDR3 spells CSVEDRLPG.

The chain couples TRBV7-9 to TRBJ2-1, with D perhaps TRBD1 or TRBD2 (6 bases each). The end of the DNA fits TRBJ2-7 better, so the J call may be wrong. Germline V lookup: CDR1 SEHNR, CDR2 FQNEAQ (reference sequence). The CDR3 totals 15 residues. As DNA, the CDR3 is TGTGCCAGCAGCTTAGGGCAGGGGAGGAACAATGAGCAGTACTTC. Translating gives CASSLGQGRNNEQYF.

This clonotype was found many times. The chain couples TRBV5-4 to TRBJ1-4; D perhaps matches TRBD1 (6 bases). The germline gives CDR1 SGHNT, CDR2 YYREEE (reference sequence). This CDR3 is built from 13 residues. The V gene lost 7 bases and the J gene lost 3 bases, with 10 bases spanning the gap. The CDR3 here is CASRGAPNEKLFF. CDR3 nucleotides: TGTGCCAGCCGGGGGGCCCCTAATGAAAAACTGTTTTTT.

The chain joins TRBV7-3 to TRBJ1-5; D not resolved. The CDR3 extends over 14 amino acids. Between the trimmed V and J ends, which lost 5 bases and 9 bases, there was a span of 17 bases. The V gene's germline CDR1 is SGHTA and CDR2 FQGTGA. CDR3 DNA sequence: TGTGCCAGCAGCCAATCTCCGGGAGGTATGCCCCAGCATTTT. Its translation: CASSQSPGGMPQHF.

In this sample, this clonotype turned up many times. CDR3 nucleotides: TGTGCCAGCAGCTTACAGACTAATCAGCCCCAGCATTTT. Translating it yields CASSLQTNQPQHF. This chain uses TRBV7-8 with TRBJ1-5; D ambiguous. V was shortened by 2 bases and J by 4 bases, with 6 bases between the two germline ends. Germline loops: CDR1 SGHVS, CDR2 FQNEAQ. This CDR3 spans 13 amino acids.

The V call is TRBV12-3 or TRBV12-4, the J call TRBJ2-2; no clear D gene. The CDR3 has 15 amino acids. V lost 3 bases, J lost 2 bases, and 10 bases lay in between. CDR3 DNA: TGTGCCAGCAGTTTGGAACCAGCTAACACCGGGGAGCTGTTTTTT. The encoded protein is CASSLEPANTGELFF.

V and J are TRBV20-1 and TRBJ2-2; 7 bases align to TRBD2. This CDR3 comprises 19 residues. Trimming cost V 2 bases and J 8 bases; bases outside gene matches: 23. Per germline, CDR1 DFQATT and CDR2 SNEGSKA (reference sequence). For the CDR3, the DNA is TGCAGTGCTAGACCACCGGGCGGGAGTGAACACGGCATAGCGGGGGAGCTGTTTTTT. Translating gives CSARPPGGSEHGIAGELFF.

The chain employs TRBV10-3 and TRBJ1-4; D gene unclear. V was trimmed by 5 bases and J by 8 bases, leaving 9 bases between them. This CDR3 region has 12 residues. CDR1 is ENHRY and CDR2 is SYGVKD in the germline V gene. DNA of the CDR3: TGTGCCATCAGTTTAATACGCGAAAAACTGTTTTTT. Amino acids: CAISLIREKLFF.

This clonotype showed up many times. The chain couples TRBV4-1 to TRBJ1-4; D uncertain. Germline V lookup: CDR1 MGHRA, CDR2 YSYEKL. The V end lost 2 bases, the J end lost 5 bases, and 12 bases lay between the germline ends. The CDR3 is 15 amino acids. CDR3 loop: CASSQPWASNEKLFF. The CDR3 region has the DNA TGCGCCAGCAGCCAACCCTGGGCGTCGAATGAAAAACTGTTTTTT.